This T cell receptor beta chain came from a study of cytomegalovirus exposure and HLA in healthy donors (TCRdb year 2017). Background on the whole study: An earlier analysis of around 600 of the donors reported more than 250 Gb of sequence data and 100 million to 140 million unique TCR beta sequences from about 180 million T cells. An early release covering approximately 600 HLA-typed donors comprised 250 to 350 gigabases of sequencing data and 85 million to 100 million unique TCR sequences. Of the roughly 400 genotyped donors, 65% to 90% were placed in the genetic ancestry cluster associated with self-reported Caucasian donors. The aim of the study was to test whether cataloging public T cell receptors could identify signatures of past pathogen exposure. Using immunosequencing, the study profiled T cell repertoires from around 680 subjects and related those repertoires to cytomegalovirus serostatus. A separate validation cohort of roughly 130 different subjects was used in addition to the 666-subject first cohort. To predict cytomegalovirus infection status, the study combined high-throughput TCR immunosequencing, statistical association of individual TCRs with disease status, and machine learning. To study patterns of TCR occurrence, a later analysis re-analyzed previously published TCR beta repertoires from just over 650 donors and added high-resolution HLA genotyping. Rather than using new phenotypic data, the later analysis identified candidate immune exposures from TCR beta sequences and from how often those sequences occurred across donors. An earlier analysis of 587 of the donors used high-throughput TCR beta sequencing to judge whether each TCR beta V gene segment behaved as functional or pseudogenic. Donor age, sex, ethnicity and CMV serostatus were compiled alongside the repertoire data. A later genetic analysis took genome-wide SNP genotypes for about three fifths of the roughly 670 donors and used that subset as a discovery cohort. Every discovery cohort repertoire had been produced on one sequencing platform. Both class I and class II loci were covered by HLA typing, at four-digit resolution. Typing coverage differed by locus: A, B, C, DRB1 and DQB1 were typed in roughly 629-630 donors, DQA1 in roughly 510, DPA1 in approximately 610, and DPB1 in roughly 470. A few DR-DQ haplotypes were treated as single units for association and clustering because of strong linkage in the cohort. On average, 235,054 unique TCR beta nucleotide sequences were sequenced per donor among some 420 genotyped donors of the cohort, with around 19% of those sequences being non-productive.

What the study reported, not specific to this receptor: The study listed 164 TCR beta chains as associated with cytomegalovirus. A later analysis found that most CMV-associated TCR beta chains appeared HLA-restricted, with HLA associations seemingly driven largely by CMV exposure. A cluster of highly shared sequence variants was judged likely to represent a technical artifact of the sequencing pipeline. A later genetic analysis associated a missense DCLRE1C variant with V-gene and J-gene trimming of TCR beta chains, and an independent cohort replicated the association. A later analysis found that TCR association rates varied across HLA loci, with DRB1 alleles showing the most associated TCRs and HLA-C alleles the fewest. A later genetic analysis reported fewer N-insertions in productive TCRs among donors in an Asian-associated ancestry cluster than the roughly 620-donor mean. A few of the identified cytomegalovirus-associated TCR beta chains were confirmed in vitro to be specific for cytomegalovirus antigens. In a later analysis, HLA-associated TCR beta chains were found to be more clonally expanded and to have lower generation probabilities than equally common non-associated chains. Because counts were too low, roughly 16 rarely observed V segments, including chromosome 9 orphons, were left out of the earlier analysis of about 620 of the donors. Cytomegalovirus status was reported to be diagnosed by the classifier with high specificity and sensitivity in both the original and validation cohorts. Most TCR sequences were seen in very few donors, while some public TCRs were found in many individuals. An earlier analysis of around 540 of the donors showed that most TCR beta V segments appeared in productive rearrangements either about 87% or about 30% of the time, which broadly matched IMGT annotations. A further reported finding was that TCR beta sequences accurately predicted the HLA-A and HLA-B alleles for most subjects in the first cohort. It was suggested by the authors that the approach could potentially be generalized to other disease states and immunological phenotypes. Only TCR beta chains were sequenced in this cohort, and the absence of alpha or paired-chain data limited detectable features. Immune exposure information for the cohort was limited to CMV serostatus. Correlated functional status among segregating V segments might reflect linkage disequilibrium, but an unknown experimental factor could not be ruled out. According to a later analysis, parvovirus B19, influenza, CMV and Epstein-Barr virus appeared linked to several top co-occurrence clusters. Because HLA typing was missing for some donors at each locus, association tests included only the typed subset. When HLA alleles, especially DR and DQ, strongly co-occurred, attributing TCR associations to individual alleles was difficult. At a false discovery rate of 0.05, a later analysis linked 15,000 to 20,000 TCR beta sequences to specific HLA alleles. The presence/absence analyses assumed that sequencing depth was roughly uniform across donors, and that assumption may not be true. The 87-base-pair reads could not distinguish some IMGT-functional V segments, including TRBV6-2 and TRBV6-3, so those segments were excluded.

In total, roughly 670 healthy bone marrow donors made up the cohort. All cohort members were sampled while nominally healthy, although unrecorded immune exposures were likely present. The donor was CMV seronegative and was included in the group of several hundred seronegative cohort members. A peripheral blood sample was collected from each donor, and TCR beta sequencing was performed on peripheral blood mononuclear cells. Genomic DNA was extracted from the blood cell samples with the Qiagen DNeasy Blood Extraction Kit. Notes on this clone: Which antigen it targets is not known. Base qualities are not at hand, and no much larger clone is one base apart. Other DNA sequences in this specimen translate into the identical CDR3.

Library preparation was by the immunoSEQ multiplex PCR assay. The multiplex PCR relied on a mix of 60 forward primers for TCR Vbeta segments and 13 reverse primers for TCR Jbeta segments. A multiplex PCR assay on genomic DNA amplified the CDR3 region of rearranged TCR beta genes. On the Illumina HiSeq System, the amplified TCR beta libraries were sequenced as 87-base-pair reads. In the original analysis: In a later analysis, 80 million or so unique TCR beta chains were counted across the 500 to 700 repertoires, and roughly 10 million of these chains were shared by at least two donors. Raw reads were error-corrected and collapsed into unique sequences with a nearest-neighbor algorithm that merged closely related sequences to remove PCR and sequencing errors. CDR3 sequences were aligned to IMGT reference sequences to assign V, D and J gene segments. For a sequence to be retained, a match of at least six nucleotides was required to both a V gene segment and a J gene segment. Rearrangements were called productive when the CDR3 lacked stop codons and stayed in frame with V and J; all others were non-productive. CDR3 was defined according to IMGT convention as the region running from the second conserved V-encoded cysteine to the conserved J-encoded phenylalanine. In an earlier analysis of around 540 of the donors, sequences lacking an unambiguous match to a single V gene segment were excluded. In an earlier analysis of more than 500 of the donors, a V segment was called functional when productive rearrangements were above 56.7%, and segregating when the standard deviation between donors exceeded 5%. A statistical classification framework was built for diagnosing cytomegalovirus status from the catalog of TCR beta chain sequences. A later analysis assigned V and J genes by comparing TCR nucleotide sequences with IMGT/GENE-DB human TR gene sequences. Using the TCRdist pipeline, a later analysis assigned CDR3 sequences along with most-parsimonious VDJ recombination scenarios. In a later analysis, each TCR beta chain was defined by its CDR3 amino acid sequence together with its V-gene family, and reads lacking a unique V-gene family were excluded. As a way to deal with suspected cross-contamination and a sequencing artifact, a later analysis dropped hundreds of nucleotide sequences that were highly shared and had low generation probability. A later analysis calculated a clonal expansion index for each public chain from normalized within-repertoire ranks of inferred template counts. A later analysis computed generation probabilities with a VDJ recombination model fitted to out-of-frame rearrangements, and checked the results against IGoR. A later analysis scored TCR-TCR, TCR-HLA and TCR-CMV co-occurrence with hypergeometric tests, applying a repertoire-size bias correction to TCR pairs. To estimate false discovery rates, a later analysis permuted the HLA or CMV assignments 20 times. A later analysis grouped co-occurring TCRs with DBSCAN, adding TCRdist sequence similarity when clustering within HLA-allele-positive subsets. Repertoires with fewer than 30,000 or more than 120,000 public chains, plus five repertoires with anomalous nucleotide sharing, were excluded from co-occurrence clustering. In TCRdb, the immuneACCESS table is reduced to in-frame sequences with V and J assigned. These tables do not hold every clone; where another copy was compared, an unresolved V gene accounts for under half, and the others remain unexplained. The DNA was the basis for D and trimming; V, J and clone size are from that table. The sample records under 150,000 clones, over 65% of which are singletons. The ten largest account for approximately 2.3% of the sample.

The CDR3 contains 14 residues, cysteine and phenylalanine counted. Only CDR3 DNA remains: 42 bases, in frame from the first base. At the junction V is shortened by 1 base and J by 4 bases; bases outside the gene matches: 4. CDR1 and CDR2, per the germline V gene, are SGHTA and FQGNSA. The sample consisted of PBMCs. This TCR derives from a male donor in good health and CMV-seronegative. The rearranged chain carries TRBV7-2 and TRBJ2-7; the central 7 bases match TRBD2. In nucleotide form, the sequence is TGTGCCAGCAGCTTAGGCGGGGGTGGTTACGAGCAGTACTTC. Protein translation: CASSLGGGGYEQYF.